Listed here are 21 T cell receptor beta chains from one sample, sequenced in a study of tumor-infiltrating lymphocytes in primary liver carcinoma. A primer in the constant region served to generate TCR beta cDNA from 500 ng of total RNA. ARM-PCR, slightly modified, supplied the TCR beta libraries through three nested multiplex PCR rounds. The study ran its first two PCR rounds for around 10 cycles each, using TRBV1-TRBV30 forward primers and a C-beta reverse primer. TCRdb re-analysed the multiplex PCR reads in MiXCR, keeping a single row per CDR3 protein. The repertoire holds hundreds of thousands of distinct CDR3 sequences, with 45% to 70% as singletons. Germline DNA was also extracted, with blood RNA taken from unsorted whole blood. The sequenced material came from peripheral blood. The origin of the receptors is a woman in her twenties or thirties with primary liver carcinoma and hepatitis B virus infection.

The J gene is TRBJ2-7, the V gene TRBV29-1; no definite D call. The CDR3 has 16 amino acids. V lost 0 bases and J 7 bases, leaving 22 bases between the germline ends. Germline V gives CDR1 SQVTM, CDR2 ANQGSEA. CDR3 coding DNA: TGCAGCGTTGAAGAAACTCTTCGGTACGCCCTTTGGGAGCAGTACTTC. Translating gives CSVEETLRYALWEQYF.

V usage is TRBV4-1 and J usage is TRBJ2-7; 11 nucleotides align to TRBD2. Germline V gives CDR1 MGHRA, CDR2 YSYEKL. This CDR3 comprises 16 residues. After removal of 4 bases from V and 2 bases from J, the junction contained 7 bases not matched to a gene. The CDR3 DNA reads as TGCGCCAGCAGCCTCCATTGGACTAGCGGGCCCTACGAGCAGTACTTC. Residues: CASSLHWTSGPYEQYF.

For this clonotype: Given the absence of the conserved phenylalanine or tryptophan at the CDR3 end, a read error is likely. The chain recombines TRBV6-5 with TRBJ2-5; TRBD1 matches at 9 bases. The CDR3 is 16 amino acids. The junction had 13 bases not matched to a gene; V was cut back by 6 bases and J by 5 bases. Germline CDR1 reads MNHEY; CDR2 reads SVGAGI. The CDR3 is CASSLSGQGSEETQYS. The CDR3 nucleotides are TGTGCCAGCAGCTTAAGCGGACAGGGGTCGGAGGAGACCCAGTACTCC.

The CDR3 sequence is CASSPQGNTPLHF. The CDR3 DNA is TGTGCCAGCAGTCCACAGGGGAATACACCCCTCCACTTT. This rearrangement joins TRBV6-2 or TRBV6-3 to TRBJ1-6; 7 nucleotides match TRBD1. The CDR3 is 13 amino acids. Germline V gene data show CDR1 as MNHEY and CDR2 as SVGEGT. Unmatched junction bases numbered 6, after V lost 5 bases and J lost 11 bases.

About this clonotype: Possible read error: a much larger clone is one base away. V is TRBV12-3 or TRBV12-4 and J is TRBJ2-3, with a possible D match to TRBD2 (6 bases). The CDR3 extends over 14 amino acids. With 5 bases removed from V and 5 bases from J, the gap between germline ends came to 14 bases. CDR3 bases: TGTGCCAGCAGTGGCCTGGACTACATAGATACGCAGTATTTT. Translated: CASSGLDYIDTQYF.

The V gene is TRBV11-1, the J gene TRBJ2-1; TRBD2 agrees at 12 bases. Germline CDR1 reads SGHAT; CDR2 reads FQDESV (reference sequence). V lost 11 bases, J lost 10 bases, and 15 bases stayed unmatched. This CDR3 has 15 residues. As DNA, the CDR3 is TGTGCCGCCAGCCGACCGGGACTAGCGGGCCGGGAGCAGTTCTTC. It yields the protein CAASRPGLAGREQFF.

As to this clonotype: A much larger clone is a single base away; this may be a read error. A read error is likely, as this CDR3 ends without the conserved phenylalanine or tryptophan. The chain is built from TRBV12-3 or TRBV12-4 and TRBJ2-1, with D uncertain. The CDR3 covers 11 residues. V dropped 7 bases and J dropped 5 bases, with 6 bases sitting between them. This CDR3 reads CASKENNEQFL. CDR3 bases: TGTGCCAGCAAGGAGAACAATGAGCAGTTCTTA.

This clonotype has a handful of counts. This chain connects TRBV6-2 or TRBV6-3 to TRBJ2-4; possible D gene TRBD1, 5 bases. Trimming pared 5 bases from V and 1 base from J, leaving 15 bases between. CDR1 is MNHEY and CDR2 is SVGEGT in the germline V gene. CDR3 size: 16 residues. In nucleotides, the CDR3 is TGTGCCAGCAGTAGAACCAGGGTGGCGGCCAAAAACATTCAGTACTTC. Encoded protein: CASSRTRVAAKNIQYF.

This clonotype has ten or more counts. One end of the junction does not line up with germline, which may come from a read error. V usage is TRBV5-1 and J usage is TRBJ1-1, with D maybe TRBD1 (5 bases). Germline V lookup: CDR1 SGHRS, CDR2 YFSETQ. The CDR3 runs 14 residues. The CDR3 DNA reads TGTGCCAGCAGCCTTGGGACCACAAACACTGAAGCTTTCTTT. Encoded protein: CASSLGTTNTEAFF.

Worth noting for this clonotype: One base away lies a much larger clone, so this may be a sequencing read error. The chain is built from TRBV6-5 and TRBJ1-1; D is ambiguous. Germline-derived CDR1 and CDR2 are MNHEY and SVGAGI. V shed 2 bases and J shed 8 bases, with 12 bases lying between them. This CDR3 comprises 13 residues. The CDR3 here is CASSYITAPEAFF. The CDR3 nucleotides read TGTGCCAGCAGTTACATAACGGCCCCAGAAGCTTTCTTT.

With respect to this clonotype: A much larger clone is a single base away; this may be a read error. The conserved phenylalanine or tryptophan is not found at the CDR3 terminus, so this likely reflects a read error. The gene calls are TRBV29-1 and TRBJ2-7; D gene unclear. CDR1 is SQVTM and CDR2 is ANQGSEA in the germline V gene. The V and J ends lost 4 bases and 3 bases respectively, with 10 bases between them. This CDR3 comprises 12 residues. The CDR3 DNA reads TGCAGCGTTGCTGCCCTGGACTACGAGCAGTACTTA. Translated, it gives CSVAALDYEQYL.

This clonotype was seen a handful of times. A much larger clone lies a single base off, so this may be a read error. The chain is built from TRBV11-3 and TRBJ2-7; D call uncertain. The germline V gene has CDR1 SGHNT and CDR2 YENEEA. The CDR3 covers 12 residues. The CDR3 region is CTSSFSSYEQYF. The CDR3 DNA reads TGTACCAGCAGCTTCAGCTCCTACGAGCAGTACTTC.

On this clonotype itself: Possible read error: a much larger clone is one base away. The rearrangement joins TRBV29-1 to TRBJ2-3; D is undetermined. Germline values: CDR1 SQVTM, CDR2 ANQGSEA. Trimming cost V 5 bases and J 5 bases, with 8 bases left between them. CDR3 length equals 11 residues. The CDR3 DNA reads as TGCAGCGTTTTGATGGGAGATACGCAGTATTTT. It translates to CSVLMGDTQYF.

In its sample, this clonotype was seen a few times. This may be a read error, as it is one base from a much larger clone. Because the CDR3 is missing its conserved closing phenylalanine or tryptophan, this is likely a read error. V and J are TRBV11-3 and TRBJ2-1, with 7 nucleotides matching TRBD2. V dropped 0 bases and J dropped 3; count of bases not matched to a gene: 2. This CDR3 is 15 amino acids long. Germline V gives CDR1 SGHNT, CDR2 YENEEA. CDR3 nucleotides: TGTGCCAGCAGCTTAGACCCTAGCGGCTACAATGAGCAGTTCTCC. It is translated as CASSLDPSGYNEQFS.

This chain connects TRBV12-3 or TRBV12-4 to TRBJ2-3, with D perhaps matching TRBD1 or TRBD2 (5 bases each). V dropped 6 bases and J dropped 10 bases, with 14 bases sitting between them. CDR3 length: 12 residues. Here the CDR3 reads CASSNVRGPQYF. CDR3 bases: TGTGCCAGCAGCAACGTCCGGGGACCGCAGTATTTT.

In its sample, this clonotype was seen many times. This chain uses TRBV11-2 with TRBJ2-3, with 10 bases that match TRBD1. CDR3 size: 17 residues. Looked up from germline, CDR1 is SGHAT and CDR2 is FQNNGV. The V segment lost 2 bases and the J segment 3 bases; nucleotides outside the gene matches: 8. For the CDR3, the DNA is TGTGCCAGCAGCTTAAGGACAGGGGGGTTTCGGACAGATACGCAGTATTTT. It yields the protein CASSLRTGGFRTDTQYF.

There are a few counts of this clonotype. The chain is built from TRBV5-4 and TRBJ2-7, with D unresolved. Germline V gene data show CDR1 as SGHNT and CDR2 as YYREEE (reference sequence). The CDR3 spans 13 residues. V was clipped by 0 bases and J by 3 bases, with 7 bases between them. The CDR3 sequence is CASSLDSLYEQYF. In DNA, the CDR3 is TGTGCCAGCAGCTTGGACAGTCTCTACGAGCAGTACTTC.

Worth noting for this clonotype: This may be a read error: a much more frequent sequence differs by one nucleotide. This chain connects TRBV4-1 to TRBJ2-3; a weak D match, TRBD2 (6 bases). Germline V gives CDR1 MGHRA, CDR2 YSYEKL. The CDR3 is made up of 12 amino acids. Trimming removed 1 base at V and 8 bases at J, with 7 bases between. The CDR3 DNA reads TGCGCCAGCAGCCAAGTGGGGGGTACGCAGTATTTT. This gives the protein CASSQVGGTQYF.

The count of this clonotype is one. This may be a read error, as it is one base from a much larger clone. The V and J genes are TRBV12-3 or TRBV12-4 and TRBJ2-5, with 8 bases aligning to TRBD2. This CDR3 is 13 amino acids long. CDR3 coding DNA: TGTGCCAACAGTCATAGCGGGACTCAGACCCAGTACTTC. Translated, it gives CANSHSGTQTQYF.

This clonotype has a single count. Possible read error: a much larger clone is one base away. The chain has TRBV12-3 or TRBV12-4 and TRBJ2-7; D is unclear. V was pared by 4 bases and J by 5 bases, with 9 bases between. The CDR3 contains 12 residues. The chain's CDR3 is CASSYKRHEQYF. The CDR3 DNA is TGTGCCAGCAGTTACAAGCGCCACGAGCAGTACTTC.

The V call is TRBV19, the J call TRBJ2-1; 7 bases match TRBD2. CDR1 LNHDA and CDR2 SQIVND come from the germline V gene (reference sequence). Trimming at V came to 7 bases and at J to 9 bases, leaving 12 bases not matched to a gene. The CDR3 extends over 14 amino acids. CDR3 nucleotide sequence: TGTGCCAGTACCAGGTTCGCCGGGAGGATTGAGCAGTTCTTC. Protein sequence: CASTRFAGRIEQFF. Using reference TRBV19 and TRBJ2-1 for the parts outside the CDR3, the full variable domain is DGGITQSPKYLFRKEGQNVTLSCEQNLNHDAMYWYRQDPGQGLRLIYYSQIVNDFQKGDIAEGYSVSREKKESFPLTVTSAQKNPTAFYLCASTRFAGRIEQFFGPGTRLTVL.